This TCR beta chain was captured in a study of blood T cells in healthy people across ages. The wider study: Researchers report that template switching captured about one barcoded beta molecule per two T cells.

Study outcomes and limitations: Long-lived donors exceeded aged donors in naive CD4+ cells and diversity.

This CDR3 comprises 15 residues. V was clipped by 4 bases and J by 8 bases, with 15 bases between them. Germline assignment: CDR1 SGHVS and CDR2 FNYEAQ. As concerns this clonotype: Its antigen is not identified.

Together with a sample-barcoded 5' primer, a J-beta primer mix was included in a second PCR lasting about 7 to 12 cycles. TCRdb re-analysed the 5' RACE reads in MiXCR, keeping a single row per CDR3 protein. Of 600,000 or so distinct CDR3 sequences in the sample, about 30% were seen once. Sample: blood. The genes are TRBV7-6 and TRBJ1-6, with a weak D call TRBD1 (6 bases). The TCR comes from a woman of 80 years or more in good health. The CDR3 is CASSSCGGGDSPLHF. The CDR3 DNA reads TGTGCCAGCAGCTCGTGCGGGGGCGGGGATTCACCCCTCCACTTT.